A selection of T cell receptor beta chains follows, all from one sample in a study of Ad26.COV2.S vaccination and SARS-CoV-2 variants. The protocol was immunoSEQ multiplex PCR, while the TCRdb copy is restricted to in-frame clones and leaves out a portion. The sample has around 300,000 clones, approximately 90% seen once. The specimen comprised peripheral blood, sampled in a trial of Ad26.COV2.S vaccine versus placebo. The receptors come from a person aged 18-60 years who received the Ad26.COV2.S COVID-19 vaccine or a placebo. Each CDR3 is given with its conserved first and last residue. D genes are given only for firm matches. A row's size may be missing; if present it is once, few, many or a size class.

J gene | V gene | D gene | clone size | CDR3 protein | CDR3 DNA
TRBJ1-6 | TRBV6-5 | TRBD1 | . | CASSPGQTNSPLHF | TGTGCCAGCAGTCCGGGACAGACTAATTCACCCCTCCACTTT
TRBJ1-1 | TRBV7-2 | TRBD1 | . | CASRTGGHTEAFF | TGTGCCAGCAGGACAGGGGGCCACACTGAAGCTTTCTTT
TRBJ1-1 | TRBV28 | TRBD1 | . | CASSSQGAWRRTEAFF | TGTGCCAGCAGTTCGCAGGGGGCATGGCGGAGGACTGAAGCTTTCTTT
TRBJ2-3 | TRBV7-6 | TRBD1 | . | CASSLTGGSTDTQYF | TGTGCCAGCAGCTTGACAGGGGGGAGCACAGATACGCAGTATTTT
TRBJ2-4 | TRBV6-1 | . | . | CASSEEVAKNIQYF | TGTGCCAGCAGTGAAGAGGTAGCCAAAAACATTCAGTACTTC
TRBJ1-4 | TRBV6-6 | TRBD1 | . | CASSPRTGGGWDEKLFF | TGTGCCAGCAGTCCGCGGACAGGGGGCGGCTGGGATGAAAAACTGTTTTTT
TRBJ1-5 | TRBV27 | TRBD1 | . | CASRATGGTQPQHF | TGTGCCAGCAGAGCAACAGGGGGGACTCAGCCCCAGCATTTT
TRBJ2-7 | TRBV27 | . | . | CASSSPGYEQYF | TGTGCCAGCAGTTCCCCAGGCTACGAGCAGTACTTC
TRBJ2-7 | TRBV9 | TRBD2 | . | CASSVAGGPFEQYF | TGTGCCAGCAGCGTAGCGGGGGGGCCCTTCGAGCAGTACTTC
TRBJ2-7 | TRBV29-1 | . | . | CSVVGDGYEQYF | TGCAGCGTTGTAGGTGATGGTTACGAGCAGTACTTC
TRBJ2-1 | TRBV18 | . | . | CASSPGVRNEQFF | TGTGCCAGCTCACCGGGGGTTCGCAATGAGCAGTTCTTC
TRBJ1-5 | TRBV6-5 | . | . | CASSKGNQPQHF | TGTGCCAGCAGTAAGGGGAATCAGCCCCAGCATTTT
TRBJ1-5 | TRBV28 | . | . | CASSFRGNEGNQPQHF | TGTGCCAGCAGTTTCCGGGGAAATGAGGGCAATCAGCCCCAGCATTTT
TRBJ2-1 | TRBV5-1 | TRBD1 | . | CASSLDDRANEQFF | TGCGCCAGCAGCTTGGACGACAGGGCCAATGAGCAGTTCTTC
TRBJ1-1 | TRBV18 | . | . | CASSPPFGTEAFF | TGTGCCAGCTCACCACCTTTCGGGACTGAAGCTTTCTTT
TRBJ1-2 | TRBV4-3 | TRBD1 | . | CASSLDRGYGYTF | TGCGCCAGCAGCCTCGACAGGGGCTATGGCTACACCTTC
TRBJ1-1 | TRBV7-9 | . | . | CASSLGQNTEAFF | TGTGCCAGCAGCCTTGGACAGAACACTGAAGCTTTCTTT
TRBJ1-1 | TRBV7-2 | . | . | CASSSRQEDEAFF | TGTGCCAGCAGCTCCCGACAGGAGGATGAAGCTTTCTTT
TRBJ2-3 | TRBV2 | . | . | CASTRGDTQYF | TGTGCCAGCACCCGGGGGGATACGCAGTATTTT
TRBJ2-3 | TRBV24-1 | . | . | CATSDLGDTQYF | TGTGCCACCAGTGATTTGGGGGATACGCAGTATTTT
TRBJ2-1 | TRBV5-6 | . | . | CASSLGNSETYNEQFF | TGTGCCAGCAGCTTGGGGAACAGTGAGACCTACAATGAGCAGTTCTTC
TRBJ1-2 | TRBV3-1/TRBV3-2 | . | . | CASSQDSNYGYTF | TGTGCCAGCAGCCAAGATAGTAACTATGGCTACACCTTC
TRBJ1-5 | TRBV27 | . | . | CASKRQGSNQPQHF | TGTGCCAGCAAAAGGCAGGGCAGCAATCAGCCCCAGCATTTT
TRBJ2-5 | TRBV19 | TRBD2 | . | CASSIRLAGGPREETQYF | TGTGCCAGTAGTATCCGTCTAGCGGGAGGGCCGAGGGAAGAGACCCAGTACTTC
TRBJ1-2 | TRBV5-5 | . | once | CASSFKKGFTF | TGTGCCAGCAGCTTCAAAAAGGGATTCACCTTC
TRBJ1-4 | TRBV7-9 | TRBD1 | . | CASSLGDRANEKLFF | TGTGCCAGCAGCTTAGGAGACAGGGCGAATGAAAAACTGTTTTTT
TRBJ1-1 | TRBV19 | . | . | CASSRNRVGTEAFF | TGTGCCAGTAGTAGAAACAGGGTCGGCACTGAAGCTTTCTTT
TRBJ1-1 | TRBV5-5 | . | . | CASSLEGLNTEAFF | TGTGCCAGCAGCTTGGAAGGTCTGAACACTGAAGCTTTCTTT
TRBJ2-1 | TRBV5-1 | . | . | CASSLDRDEQFF | TGCGCCAGCAGCTTGGATCGGGATGAGCAGTTCTTC
TRBJ2-1 | TRBV6-5 | TRBD2 | once | CASSYSGRAMYNEQFF | TGTGCCAGCAGCTACAGCGGGAGGGCCATGTACAATGAGCAGTTCTTC
TRBJ2-7 | TRBV5-4 | TRBD2 | few | CASSSRTSGINEQYF | TGTGCCAGCAGCTCCAGGACTAGCGGGATTAACGAGCAGTACTTC
TRBJ2-4 | TRBV30 | . | . | CAWSVDSIGSDIQYF | TGTGCCTGGAGTGTAGACTCCATAGGGTCGGACATTCAGTACTTC
TRBJ2-7 | TRBV4-2 | TRBD1 | . | CASSQAYGTGYEQYF | TGTGCCAGCAGCCAAGCCTACGGGACAGGCTACGAGCAGTACTTC
TRBJ2-3 | TRBV30 | . | . | CAFTGRAYTDTQYF | TGTGCCTTTACCGGGCGGGCTTACACAGATACGCAGTATTTT
TRBJ2-7 | TRBV29-1 | TRBD1 | . | CSAGQGPSYEQYF | TGCAGCGCTGGACAGGGACCATCCTACGAGCAGTACTTC
TRBJ2-2 | TRBV18 | . | once | CASSPFSDSHKANTGELFF | TGTGCCAGCTCACCGTTTAGTGACAGTCATAAAGCGAACACCGGGGAGCTGTTTTTT
TRBJ2-7 | TRBV5-1 | . | once | CASSLGGDEQYF | TGCGCCAGCAGCTTGGGAGGGGACGAGCAGTACTTC
TRBJ1-2 | TRBV2 | . | . | CATLGGHHYGYTF | TGTGCCACCCTCGGGGGACACCACTATGGCTACACCTTC
TRBJ1-1 | TRBV2 | . | . | CASSVQGMNTEAFF | TGTGCCAGCAGTGTTCAGGGAATGAACACTGAAGCTTTCTTT
TRBJ2-3 | TRBV9 | . | . | CASSFGVDTSTDTQYF | TGTGCCAGCAGCTTCGGAGTGGATACTAGCACAGATACGCAGTATTTT
TRBJ2-2 | TRBV11-1 | . | . | CASSLQRSGPGELFF | TGTGCCAGCAGCTTACAACGATCAGGGCCCGGGGAGCTGTTTTTT
TRBJ2-1 | TRBV4-2 | TRBD1 | few | CASSHGQGVYNEQFF | TGTGCCAGCAGCCACGGACAGGGGGTCTACAATGAGCAGTTCTTC
TRBJ2-7 | TRBV6-5 | TRBD2 | . | CASMSSGSYEQYF | TGTGCCAGCATGTCTAGCGGCTCCTACGAGCAGTACTTC